These 16 T cell receptor beta chains were all obtained from the same sample, sequenced in a study of chemoradiotherapy in HPV16-positive cancers (dated 2022 in TCRdb). Libraries were constructed by the immunoSEQ multiplex PCR assay. TCRdb provides this immuneACCESS table in a form limited to in-frame rearrangements. Some clones are lacking; in checked studies, under half of them reflect an unresolved V gene, and why the rest are absent is not known. The sample table lists fewer than 9,500 clones, 70% to 80% of them with a count of one. The ten largest clones take up 8% to 9.5% of the sample. The material was obtained from a patient who underwent chemoradiotherapy. The receptors derive from a human donor with HPV-associated anogenital cancer.

The gene calls are TRBV4-3 and TRBJ1-2, with no clear D. V lost 0 bases to trimming and J lost 8 bases, with 10 bases between them. Per the germline V gene, CDR1 is LGHNA and CDR2 is YSLEER. CDR3 length equals 13 residues. The CDR3 reads CASSQEFLSGYTF. The CDR3 bases are TGCGCCAGCAGCCAAGAATTTCTGTCAGGCTACACCTTC.

The chain is built from TRBV4-1 and TRBJ2-7; D could derive from TRBD1 or TRBD2 (5 bases each). Trimming cost V 3 bases and J 12 bases, with 15 bases left between them. This CDR3 contains 12 residues. Per the germline V gene, CDR1 is MGHRA and CDR2 is YSYEKL. Here the CDR3 DNA reads TGCGCCAGCAGCCACGCCACCGGGACGCCGTACTTC. This codes for CASSHATGTPYF.

The chain has TRBV20-1 and TRBJ1-1; D is unclear. Deletions cut 6 bases from V and 11 bases from J, with 16 bases between. This CDR3 region has 11 residues. Germline V gene sequence: CDR1 DFQATT, CDR2 SNEGSKA (reference sequence). The chain's CDR3 is CSAPKAVEAFF. The CDR3 DNA reads TGCAGTGCCCCAAAAGCGGTTGAGGCTTTCTTT.

V usage is TRBV28 and J usage is TRBJ1-4; maybe TRBD1 (5 bases). Germline CDR1 reads MDHEN; CDR2 reads SYDVKM. This CDR3 spans 14 amino acids. The V gene lost 3 bases and the J gene lost 5 bases, with 10 bases spanning the gap. The DNA of the CDR3 is TGTGCCAGCAGTTTCCGGGGGGGAAATGAAAAACTGTTTTTT. It specifies CASSFRGGNEKLFF.

This clone was picked up a small number of times. The chain combines TRBV2 with TRBJ1-1; D is undetermined. V was pared by 4 bases and J by 0 bases, with 12 bases between. There are 15 residues in the CDR3. Per the germline V gene, CDR1 is SNHLY and CDR2 is FYNNEI. CDR3 sequence reads: CASSVEPVVNTEAFF. In DNA, the CDR3 is TGTGCCAGCAGTGTGGAACCTGTGGTGAACACTGAAGCTTTCTTT.

This chain uses TRBV9 with TRBJ1-5; perhaps TRBD1 as D (5 bases). V lost 4 bases to trimming and J lost 4 bases, with 12 bases between them. This CDR3 region has 14 residues. Germline lookup yields CDR1 SGDLS and CDR2 YYNGEE. The chain's CDR3 is CASSLEGSNQPQHF. The DNA for the CDR3 is TGTGCCAGCAGCCTCGAGGGGAGTAATCAGCCCCAGCATTTT.

This chain connects TRBV19 to TRBJ1-3, with D maybe TRBD1 (6 bases). With 5 bases removed from V and 2 bases from J, the gap between germline ends came to 16 bases. The CDR3 contains 16 residues. Germline assignment: CDR1 LNHDA and CDR2 SQIVND (reference sequence). The CDR3 nucleotides read TGTGCCAGTAGTCTTTATCACAGGGTAACTGGAAACACCATATATTTT. As protein: CASSLYHRVTGNTIYF.

The chain joins TRBV28 to TRBJ1-3, with D uncertain. V was trimmed by 7 bases and J by 0 bases, leaving 10 bases between them. Germline V gene sequence: CDR1 MDHEN, CDR2 SYDVKM. This CDR3 spans 14 amino acids. This CDR3 is CASKWLDSGNTIYF. CDR3 in DNA: TGTGCCAGCAAGTGGCTGGACTCTGGAAACACCATATATTTT.

The rearrangement uses TRBV2 and TRBJ2-3; TRBD1 aligns across 12 bases. CDR1 and CDR2 (germline): SNHLY, FYNNEI. The CDR3 extends over 17 amino acids. V shed 6 bases, J shed 0 bases, and the junction held 7 bases outside the gene matches. This CDR3 reads CASSRSGTGGSTDTQYF. CDR3 bases: TGTGCCAGCAGCCGAAGCGGGACAGGGGGCAGCACAGATACGCAGTATTTT.

V gene TRBV5-4 combines with J gene TRBJ1-3, with D perhaps TRBD1 (5 bases). This CDR3 has 16 residues. V was shortened by 0 bases and J by 3 bases, with 13 bases between the two germline ends. The germline gives CDR1 SGHNT, CDR2 YYREEE (reference sequence). In DNA, the CDR3 is TGTGCCAGCAGCTTGGGACAGCCGCTCGGTGGAAACACCATATATTTT. This codes for CASSLGQPLGGNTIYF.

The chain recombines TRBV4-3 with TRBJ1-3; D may be TRBD1 (5 bases). Germline CDR1 is LGHNA and CDR2 is YSLEER. Deletions cut 5 bases from V and 0 bases from J, with 11 bases between. The CDR3 contains 15 residues. CDR3 amino acids: CASSSGTGSGNTIYF. CDR3 nucleotide sequence: TGCGCCAGCAGCAGCGGGACGGGCTCTGGAAACACCATATATTTT.

This CDR3 reads CASSRDQRGFTKNIQYF. Written as DNA, the CDR3 is TGTGCCAGCAGTAGAGACCAGCGGGGGTTCACCAAAAACATTCAGTACTTC. V gene TRBV2 combines with J gene TRBJ2-4; 8 bases are shared with TRBD2. Germline V lookup: CDR1 SNHLY, CDR2 FYNNEI. Losses at the gene ends were 5 bases for V and 2 bases for J; bases not matched to a gene: 11. This CDR3 has 17 residues.

V gene TRBV27 combines with J gene TRBJ2-5, with TRBD2 identical over 14 bases. This CDR3 contains 18 residues. V dropped 5 bases and J dropped 2; count of bases not matched to a gene: 10. Germline V gene data show CDR1 as MNHEY and CDR2 as SMNVEV (reference sequence). The CDR3 protein is CASSPTSGGVERQETQYF. Written as DNA, the CDR3 is TGTGCCAGCAGTCCGACTAGCGGGGGGGTCGAACGTCAAGAGACCCAGTACTTC.

This clone was counted only a few times. The genes are TRBV7-9 and TRBJ1-1; possible D gene TRBD1, 5 bases. Trimming stripped 4 bases from V and 3 bases from J, with 18 bases between. Germline assignment: CDR1 SEHNR and CDR2 FQNEAQ (reference sequence). CDR3 length: 16 amino acids. In DNA form, the CDR3 reads TGTGCCAGCAGCTCCACCACGAGAGGAGGGGACACTGAAGCTTTCTTT. This translates into CASSSTTRGGDTEAFF.

The gene calls are TRBV7-2 and TRBJ2-3; D remains ambiguous. Germline CDR1 reads SGHTA; CDR2 reads FQGNSA. CDR3 length: 15 residues. Trimming pared 5 bases from V and 2 bases from J, leaving 14 bases between. The CDR3 DNA follows: TGTGCCAGCAGCCCCCTCCGGACCTACACAGATACGCAGTATTTT. This encodes CASSPLRTYTDTQYF.

CDR3 amino acids: CASSEERANEKLFF. The CDR3 region has the DNA TGCGCCAGCAGCGAGGAGAGAGCTAATGAAAAACTGTTTTTT. The gene calls are TRBV5-1 and TRBJ1-4; D unresolved. The CDR3 extends over 14 amino acids. Per germline, CDR1 SGHRS and CDR2 YFSETQ. The V end lost 4 bases, the J end lost 3 bases, and 10 bases lay between the germline ends.